These T cell receptor beta chains were read from a single sample in a study of T cell repertoires in cytomegalovirus infection. In TCRdb, the reads were re-called with MiXCR into one record per CDR3 protein. The sample yields some 450,000 distinct CDR3 sequences, approximately 31% seen once. The sequenced material came from PBMCs. These receptors were collected from a human donor in good health (CMV status not recorded). Some clones in this sample may be carry-over from other donors' samples. CDR3s include the opening cysteine and the closing phenylalanine or tryptophan. D genes are given only for firm matches. Where a row states a size, it is once, few, many or the class of an expanded clone; other rows omit it.

clone_size j_call v_call d_call cdr3_nt cdr3_aa
NA TRBJ1-5 TRBV19 TRBD1 TGTGCCAGTAGTAAAAAACAGGGGGCGGTAGGTCAGCCCCAGCATTTT CASSKKQGAVGQPQHF
few TRBJ1-1 TRBV5-6 TRBD1 TGTGCCAGCAGCTTGGCCGGACAGGGGGTTGTATCCACTGAAGCTTTCTTT CASSLAGQGVVSTEAFF
many TRBJ2-1 TRBV11-2 NA TGTGCCAGCAGCTTAGACCTCGGCAATGAGCAGTTCTTC CASSLDLGNEQFF
few TRBJ2-2 TRBV11-2 TRBD2 TGTGCCAGCAGCCTAAGGGGCGGGGGGGCCGTGGACACCGGGGAGCTGTTTTTT CASSLRGGGAVDTGELFF
NA TRBJ2-7 TRBV9 NA TGTGCCAGCAGGGGAGACAACAACGAGCAGTACTTC CASRGDNNEQYF
NA TRBJ2-1 TRBV2 TRBD2 TGTGCCAGCAGGGTTAGCGGGGGGCCCTACAATGAGCAGTTCTTC CASRVSGGPYNEQFF
few TRBJ2-3 TRBV7-9 NA TGTGCCAGCAGCTCCCGACAGGAAACAGATACGCAGTATTTT CASSSRQETDTQYF
NA TRBJ2-5 TRBV19 TRBD1 TGTGCCAGTAGTGAAACAGGGGGCGCGTCGGGGACCCAGTACTTC CASSETGGASGTQYF
NA TRBJ1-6 TRBV7-2 NA TGTGCCAGCAGCTTAGAAAGGAGTCCTGTTTATAATTCACCCCTCCACTTT CASSLERSPVYNSPLHF
few TRBJ2-1 TRBV28 TRBD2 TGTGCCATCAGGCCGTCGGGGGGACTTTCCTCCTACAATGAGCAGTTCTTC CAIRPSGGLSSYNEQFF
few TRBJ2-1 TRBV29-1 TRBD2 TGCAGCGTTGAATCCGGGGGGAATGAGCAGTTCTTC CSVESGGNEQFF
few TRBJ1-2 TRBV2 NA TGTGCCAGCAGTGAGATAGGGTCAGTTGGATATGGCTACACCTTC CASSEIGSVGYGYTF
NA TRBJ2-7 TRBV6-1 TRBD1 TGTGCCAGCTTACGGGACAGGGGGAGCGAGCAGTACTTC CASLRDRGSEQYF
many TRBJ2-5 TRBV7-2 NA TGTGCCAGCAGCTTAGATCGGGGGGCTGTGGAGACCCAGTACTTC CASSLDRGAVETQYF
few TRBJ2-1 TRBV2 TRBD2 TGTGCCAGCAAAGGGCTAGCGGGGACGAGCTCCTACAATGAGCAGTTCTTC CASKGLAGTSSYNEQFF
many TRBJ1-2 TRBV12-5 NA TGTGCTAGTGGCATAGGAGATCCGGGGTCCCTGGGCTACACCTTC CASGIGDPGSLGYTF
NA TRBJ2-7 TRBV7-9 NA TGTGCCAGCAGCCCCCCATTGGGGGTACCCTACGAGCAGTACTTC CASSPPLGVPYEQYF
few TRBJ2-1 TRBV20-1 NA TGCAGTGCTAGGCCCCTAGCCCATGAGCAGTTCTTC CSARPLAHEQFF
NA TRBJ2-1 TRBV12-3/TRBV12-4 TRBD2 TGTGCCAGCAGAACGACTAGCGGGGGGTTAGATGAGCAGTTCTTC CASRTTSGGLDEQFF
NA TRBJ2-1 TRBV28 NA TGTGCCAGCAGCCCGACAGTCTACAATGAGCAGTTCTTC CASSPTVYNEQFF
NA TRBJ1-4 TRBV28 NA TGTGCCAGCAGTTTTACAGGGTCGGGAGGGAAACTGTTTTTT CASSFTGSGGKLFF
NA TRBJ2-5 TRBV27 TRBD1 TGTGCCAGCGCACGGACAGGGGGCGGCGAGACCCAGTACTTC CASARTGGGETQYF